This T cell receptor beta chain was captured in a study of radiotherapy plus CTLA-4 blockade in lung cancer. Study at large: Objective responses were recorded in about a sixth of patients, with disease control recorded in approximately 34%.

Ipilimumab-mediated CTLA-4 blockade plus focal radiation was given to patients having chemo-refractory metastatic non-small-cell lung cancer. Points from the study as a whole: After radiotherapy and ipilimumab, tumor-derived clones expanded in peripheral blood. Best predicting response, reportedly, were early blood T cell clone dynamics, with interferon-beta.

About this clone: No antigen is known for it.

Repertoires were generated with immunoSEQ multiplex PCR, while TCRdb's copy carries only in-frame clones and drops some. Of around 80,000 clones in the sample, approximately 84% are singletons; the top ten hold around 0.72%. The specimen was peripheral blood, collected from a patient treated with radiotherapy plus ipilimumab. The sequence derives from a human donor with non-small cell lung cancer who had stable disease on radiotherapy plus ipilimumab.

The DNA of the CDR3 is TGTGCCAGTAGTAGGGACAGTTCCTACGAGCAGTACTTC. Its translation: CASSRDSSYEQYF. The chain combines TRBV19 with TRBJ2-7; the match to TRBD1 covers 7 bases. The CDR3 is 13 amino acids. Per the germline V gene, CDR1 is LNHDA and CDR2 is SQIVND (reference sequence). V gave up 4 bases and J gave up 1 base; unmatched junction bases: 1.